The 21 T cell receptor beta chains reported below all come from one sample, sequenced in a study of radiation and T cells in renal cell carcinoma. The protocol was immunoSEQ multiplex PCR, while the TCRdb copy is restricted to in-frame clones and leaves out a portion. The profile covers about 78,000 clones, with 89% appearing a single time and 5% to 7.5% taken by the ten largest. The time point: blood 4 weeks post-SBRT, at nephrectomy. This sample's treatment: 15 Gy SBRT to primary tumor, nephrectomy 4 weeks later. The sequenced sample was blood, obtained from a patient whose treatment included radiotherapy and nephrectomy. These receptor sequences come from a woman in her seventies with renal cell carcinoma.

The chain is built from TRBV7-2 and TRBJ1-5, with unresolved D. Per the germline V gene, CDR1 is SGHTA and CDR2 is FQGNSA. This CDR3 spans 14 amino acids. Between the trimmed V and J ends, which lost 0 bases and 7 bases, there was a span of 10 bases. The CDR3 bases are TGTGCCAGCAGCTTAGCGGGTTCGGGGCAGCCCCAGCATTTT. This sequence encodes CASSLAGSGQPQHF.

V gene TRBV11-1 combines with J gene TRBJ2-5; D is ambiguous. V lost 0 bases and J 4 bases, leaving 15 bases between the germline ends. The CDR3 is 16 residues long. CDR1 and CDR2 (germline): SGHAT, FQDESV (reference sequence). In DNA form, the CDR3 reads TGTGCCAGCAGCTTAGCCTCCCGGTTATTAGGAGAGACCCAGTACTTC. Encoded protein: CASSLASRLLGETQYF.

The chain carries TRBV27 and TRBJ1-5, with D hard to call. This CDR3 contains 12 residues. Germline V lookup: CDR1 MNHEY, CDR2 SMNVEV (reference sequence). Trimming took 7 bases from V and 9 from J, leaving 13 bases between them. Written as DNA, the CDR3 is TGTGCCAGCATTAGGGCGCCGCGGCCCCAGCATTTT. Encoded protein: CASIRAPRPQHF.

This clone was counted between two and nine times. V usage is TRBV6-4 and J usage is TRBJ1-1; D is perhaps TRBD1 (5 bases). The V gene lost 3 bases and the J gene lost 3 bases, with 11 bases spanning the gap. The CDR3 runs to 14 residues. CDR1 is MRHNA, CDR2 SNTAGT, per germline. The CDR3 bases are TGTGCCAGCAGTGAAAGGGGACGGGACACTGAAGCTTTCTTT. It specifies CASSERGRDTEAFF.

This sequence joins TRBV7-3 and TRBJ2-5; TRBD1 might be the D (6 bases). Trimming took 6 bases from V and 1 from J, leaving 12 bases between them. Germline loops: CDR1 SGHTA, CDR2 FQGTGA. The CDR3 contains 14 residues. CDR3 sequence: CASSNSDSQETQYF. In DNA, the CDR3 is TGTGCCAGCAGTAATTCGGACAGCCAAGAGACCCAGTACTTC. The whole variable domain, filled in from reference TRBV7-3 and TRBJ2-5, reads GAGVSQTPSNKVTEKGKYVELRCDPISGHTALYWYRQSLGQGPEFLIYFQGTGAADDSGLPNDRFFAVRPEGSVSTLKIQRTERGDSAVYLCASSNSDSQETQYFGPGTRLLVL.

This chain uses TRBV7-9 with TRBJ1-1; 7 nucleotides align to TRBD1. Germline V gives CDR1 SEHNR, CDR2 FQNEAQ (reference sequence). This CDR3 comprises 13 residues. The V gene end was trimmed by 1 base and the J gene end by 12 bases; junction bases not matched to a gene: 8. The DNA of the CDR3 is TGTGCCAGCAGCTTAGGGCCGGACAGGCGATCTTTCTTT. This translates into CASSLGPDRRSFF.

The J gene is TRBJ1-3, the V gene TRBV19, with D unresolved. V dropped 5 bases and J dropped 1 base, with 9 bases sitting between them. CDR3 length equals 14 residues. Germline V gene sequence: CDR1 LNHDA, CDR2 SQIVND (reference sequence). The CDR3 DNA reads as TGTGCCAGTAGTGGCCGGGTGTCTGGAAACACCATATATTTT. Its translation is CASSGRVSGNTIYF. Full variable domain (rest looked up from reference TRBV19 and TRBJ1-3): DGGITQSPKYLFRKEGQNVTLSCEQNLNHDAMYWYRQDPGQGLRLIYYSQIVNDFQKGDIAEGYSVSREKKESFPLTVTSAQKNPTAFYLCASSGRVSGNTIYFGEGSWLTVV.

This clone is a singleton in its sample. The CDR3 DNA reads as TGTGCCAGCAGCTTAATCAACCCGCTCAATGAGCAGTTCTTC. It specifies CASSLINPLNEQFF. The chain combines TRBV7-3 with TRBJ2-1; the D is unclear. The V end lost 1 base, the J end lost 6 bases, and 10 bases lay between the germline ends. Looked up from germline, CDR1 is SGHTA and CDR2 is FQGTGA. This CDR3 spans 14 amino acids.

The chain couples TRBV30 to TRBJ2-7; no firm D call. Germline V CDR1 and CDR2: GTSNPN, SVGIG (reference sequence). The ends were cut back, 8 bases at V and 2 bases at J, with 16 bases in the middle. The CDR3 extends over 13 amino acids. CDR3 region: CAGQELSPYEQYF. The CDR3 coding sequence is TGTGCCGGCCAGGAGTTGTCCCCCTACGAGCAGTACTTC.

The genes are TRBV28 and TRBJ1-6; maybe TRBD1 (5 bases). Germline V gene lookup returns CDR1 MDHEN and CDR2 SYDVKM. CDR3 length: 16 residues. Trimming removed 5 bases from V and 9 bases from J, with 20 bases in between. For the CDR3, the DNA is TGTGCCAGCAGTCGGGACTTACATAGGGTGGGTTCACCCCTCCACTTT. This translates into CASSRDLHRVGSPLHF. The full variable domain, with the rest looked up from reference TRBV28 and TRBJ1-6, is DVKVTQSSRYLVKRTGEKVFLECVQDMDHENMFWYRQDPGLGLRLIYFSYDVKMKEKGDIPEGYSVSREKKERFSLILESASTNQTSMYLCASSRDLHRVGSPLHFGNGTRLTVT.

The V gene is TRBV28, the J gene TRBJ2-5, with D possibly matching TRBD2 (6 bases). The CDR3 has 15 residues. Trimming pared 6 bases from V and 2 bases from J, leaving 16 bases between. Germline values: CDR1 MDHEN, CDR2 SYDVKM. As DNA, the CDR3 is TGTGCCAGCAGCGGGCCGACTAGGTCGCAAGAGACCCAGTACTTC. It codes for CASSGPTRSQETQYF. The full variable domain, in which reference TRBV28 and TRBJ2-5 provide the parts outside the CDR3, is DVKVTQSSRYLVKRTGEKVFLECVQDMDHENMFWYRQDPGLGLRLIYFSYDVKMKEKGDIPEGYSVSREKKERFSLILESASTNQTSMYLCASSGPTRSQETQYFGPGTRLLVL.

This chain joins TRBV7-2 and TRBJ2-3; 9 bases are shared with TRBD2. Germline CDR1 reads SGHTA; CDR2 reads FQGNSA. With V trimmed by 2 bases and J by 8 bases, 8 bases remained unmatched. This CDR3 region has 15 residues. The CDR3 DNA follows: TGTGCCAGCAGCTTAAACGGCGGGGGGGCAGGTACGCAGTATTTT. This gives the protein CASSLNGGGAGTQYF. The full variable domain, with the rest looked up from reference TRBV7-2 and TRBJ2-3, is GAGVSQSPSNKVTEKGKDVELRCDPISGHTALYWYRQSLGQGLEFLIYFQGNSAPDKSGLPSDRFSAERTGGSVSTLTIQRTQQEDSAVYLCASSLNGGGAGTQYFGPGTRLTVL.

The rearrangement links TRBV2 to TRBJ2-3; 12 bases match TRBD2. The CDR3 totals 15 residues. Germline CDR1 and CDR2: SNHLY and FYNNEI. The V and J ends lost 6 bases and 1 base, in that order; junction bases with no gene match: 2. The CDR3 DNA sequence: TGTGCCAGCAGACGACTAGCGGGGGGCACAGATACGCAGTATTTT. Its protein is CASRRLAGGTDTQYF.

The chain carries TRBV10-3 and TRBJ1-3; D remains ambiguous. Germline assignment: CDR1 ENHRY and CDR2 SYGVKD. Trimming took 0 bases from V and 7 from J, leaving 10 bases between them. This CDR3 has 14 residues. CDR3 nucleotide sequence: TGTGCCATCAGTGAGTCGGTGTCGGGTAACACCATATATTTT. Encoded protein: CAISESVSGNTIYF.

The V and J genes are TRBV6-6 and TRBJ2-2; D is unresolved. The CDR3 totals 12 residues. V was shortened by 10 bases and J by 6 bases, with 12 bases between the two germline ends. Germline V gene data show CDR1 as MNHNY and CDR2 as SVGAGI (reference sequence). CDR3 residues: CATKREAGELFF. The CDR3 DNA is TGTGCCACCAAGAGAGAGGCCGGGGAGCTGTTTTTT.

The V and J genes are TRBV21-1 and TRBJ2-2; the DNA was not used to check the table's D call, TRBD1. TRBV21-1 is a known pseudogene. The CDR3 runs 15 residues. The CDR3 protein is CASSKNDTGTGELFF. CDR3 DNA sequence: TGTGCCAGCAGCAAAAATGACACCGGCACCGGGGAGCTGTTTTTT.

The chain joins TRBV15 to TRBJ2-2, with 7 bases identical to TRBD2. From germline, CDR1 is LNHNV and CDR2 YYDKDF (reference sequence). V shed 0 bases, J shed 3 bases, and the junction held 4 bases outside the gene matches. There are 16 residues in the CDR3. CDR3 region: CATSRDPGGHTGELFF. The DNA for the CDR3 is TGTGCCACCAGCAGAGATCCGGGGGGACACACCGGGGAGCTGTTTTTT.

The chain has TRBV15 and TRBJ2-7, with a weak D call TRBD2 (6 bases). Germline CDR1 and CDR2: LNHNV and YYDKDF (reference sequence). V lost 3 bases to trimming and J lost 0 bases, with 9 bases between them. The CDR3 is 14 residues long. The CDR3 DNA reads as TGTGCCACCAGCAGGGACGGGAGCTCCTACGAGCAGTACTTC. It codes for CATSRDGSSYEQYF.

The V gene is TRBV9, the J gene TRBJ1-1; D is undetermined. Between the trimmed V and J ends, which lost 0 bases and 0 bases, there was a span of 12 bases. Per germline, CDR1 SGDLS and CDR2 YYNGEE. CDR3 length: 16 residues. The DNA for the CDR3 is TGTGCCAGCAGCGTAGCTGCGGGAACGATGAACACTGAAGCTTTCTTT. Its protein product is CASSVAAGTMNTEAFF.

This chain joins TRBV30 and TRBJ1-2, with D possibly TRBD1 on 5 matching bases. Germline assignment: CDR1 GTSNPN and CDR2 SVGIG (reference sequence). Trimming cost V 0 bases and J 7 bases, with 12 bases left between them. The CDR3 consists of 13 residues. The CDR3 region is CAWSVRRGTGYTF. CDR3 coding DNA: TGTGCCTGGAGTGTCAGAAGGGGTACTGGCTACACCTTC. Full variable domain (rest looked up from reference TRBV30 and TRBJ1-2): SQTIHQWPATLVQPVGSPLSLECTVEGTSNPNLYWYRQAAGRGLQLLFYSVGIGQISSEVPQNLSASRPQDRQFILSSKKLLLSDSGFYLCAWSVRRGTGYTFGSGTRLTVV.

The V call is TRBV29-1, the J call TRBJ1-1, with a weak D call TRBD1 (5 bases). The V end was cut by 6 bases, the J end by 9 bases, with 14 bases between. CDR3 length: 11 residues. The germline V gene encodes CDR1 SQVTM and CDR2 ANQGSEA. In nucleotides, the CDR3 is TGCAGCGTGGACAAGGATCAACAAGCTTTCTTT. Protein sequence: CSVDKDQQAFF.